The clone carrying this TCR beta chain is a singleton in its sample. The data stem from a study of blood T cell repertoires in COVID-19. The wider study: The study drew acute and convalescent COVID-19 samples from the United States, Italy and Spain.

Trimming pared 0 bases from V and 0 bases from J, leaving 9 bases between. Germline V gene data show CDR1 as SGHRS and CDR2 as YFSETQ. The CDR3 is made up of 15 amino acids. In the original processing: Reference gene primers were amplified, and this amplification served to estimate nucleated cell counts. Produced via immunoSEQ multiplex PCR; TCRdb's table is partial and in-frame only. V and J calls and clone size are those listed in that table; D and trimming were worked out from the DNA. The table records 55,000 to 90,000 clones, 75% to 95% of them present only once. This chain uses TRBV5-1 with TRBJ1-1; D perhaps matches TRBD1 (5 bases). Sequencing input: peripheral blood. The receptor was isolated from a human donor with active COVID-19. The donor label of this sample is uncertain. The CDR3 region is CASSLAADMNTEAFF. The CDR3 region has the DNA TGCGCCAGCAGCTTGGCCGCGGACATGAACACTGAAGCTTTCTTT.